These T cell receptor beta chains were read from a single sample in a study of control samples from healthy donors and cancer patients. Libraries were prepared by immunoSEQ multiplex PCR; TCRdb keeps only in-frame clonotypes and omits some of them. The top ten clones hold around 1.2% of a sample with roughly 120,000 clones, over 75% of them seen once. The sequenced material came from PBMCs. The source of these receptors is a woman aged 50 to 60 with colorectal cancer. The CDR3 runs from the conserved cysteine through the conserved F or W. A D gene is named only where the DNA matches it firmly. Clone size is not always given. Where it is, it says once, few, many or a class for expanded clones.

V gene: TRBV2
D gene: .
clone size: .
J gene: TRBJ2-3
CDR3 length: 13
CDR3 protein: CASSEARGVTQYF
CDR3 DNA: TGTGCCAGCAGTGAAGCCCGGGGAGTTACGCAGTATTTT

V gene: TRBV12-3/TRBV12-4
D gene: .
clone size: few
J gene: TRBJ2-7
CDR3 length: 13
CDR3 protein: CASSLEGIKEQYF
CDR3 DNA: TGTGCCAGCAGTTTAGAAGGGATAAAGGAGCAGTACTTC

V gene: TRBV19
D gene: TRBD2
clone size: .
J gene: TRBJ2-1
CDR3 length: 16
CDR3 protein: CASSKPSGSSYNEQFF
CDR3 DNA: TGTGCCAGTAGTAAACCTAGCGGTAGCTCCTACAATGAGCAGTTCTTC

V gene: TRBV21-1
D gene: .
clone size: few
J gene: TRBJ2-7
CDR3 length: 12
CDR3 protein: CASSPGGNEQYF
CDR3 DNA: TGTGCCAGCAGCCCGGGGGGGAACGAGCAGTACTTC

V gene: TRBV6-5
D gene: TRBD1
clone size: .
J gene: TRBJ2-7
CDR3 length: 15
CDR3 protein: CASARGGQLTYEQYF
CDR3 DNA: TGTGCCAGCGCCCGAGGGGGACAGCTAACCTACGAGCAGTACTTC

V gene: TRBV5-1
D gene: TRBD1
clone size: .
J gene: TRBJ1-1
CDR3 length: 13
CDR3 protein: CASSLTGISEAFF
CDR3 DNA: TGCGCCAGCAGCCTGACAGGGATATCTGAAGCTTTCTTT

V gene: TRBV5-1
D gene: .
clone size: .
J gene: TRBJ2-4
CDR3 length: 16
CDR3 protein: CASRNFTTAGKNIQYF
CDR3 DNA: TGCGCCAGCAGAAATTTCACAACCGCAGGCAAAAACATTCAGTACTTC

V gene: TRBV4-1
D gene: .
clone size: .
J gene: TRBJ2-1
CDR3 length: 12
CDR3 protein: CASSQEVGEQFF
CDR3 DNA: TGCGCCAGCAGCCAAGAAGTAGGTGAGCAGTTCTTC

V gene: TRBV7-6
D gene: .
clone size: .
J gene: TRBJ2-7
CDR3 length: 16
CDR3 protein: CASSLGNSWSSYEQYF
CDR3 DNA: TGTGCCAGCAGCTTAGGTAATAGCTGGAGCTCCTACGAGCAGTACTTC

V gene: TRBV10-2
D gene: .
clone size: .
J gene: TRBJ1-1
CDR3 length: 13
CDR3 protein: CASGGRSNTEAFF
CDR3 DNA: TGCGCCAGCGGGGGACGGTCGAACACTGAAGCTTTCTTT

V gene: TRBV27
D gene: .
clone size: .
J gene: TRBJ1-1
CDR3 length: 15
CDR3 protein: CASSTQTDLNTEAFF
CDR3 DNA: TGTGCCAGCAGTACCCAGACAGATTTGAACACTGAAGCTTTCTTT

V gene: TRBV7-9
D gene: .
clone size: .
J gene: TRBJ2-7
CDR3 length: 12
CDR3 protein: CASSFSTYEQYF
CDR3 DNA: TGTGCCAGCAGCTTCAGCACCTACGAGCAGTACTTC

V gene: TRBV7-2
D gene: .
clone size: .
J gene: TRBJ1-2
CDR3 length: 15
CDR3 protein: CASSSATEVNYGYTF
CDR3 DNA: TGTGCCAGCAGCTCCGCGACAGAAGTTAACTATGGCTACACCTTC

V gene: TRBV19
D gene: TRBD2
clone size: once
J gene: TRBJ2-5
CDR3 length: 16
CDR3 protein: CASSIRVAGGLETQYF
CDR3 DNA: TGTGCCAGTAGTATTAGGGTAGCGGGGGGGCTTGAGACCCAGTACTTC

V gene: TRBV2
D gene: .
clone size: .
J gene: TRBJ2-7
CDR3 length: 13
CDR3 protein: CASGWGFQYEQYF
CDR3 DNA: TGTGCCAGCGGGTGGGGGTTTCAGTACGAGCAGTACTTC

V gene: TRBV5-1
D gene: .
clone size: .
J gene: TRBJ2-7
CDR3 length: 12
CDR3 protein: CASSLGAYEQYF
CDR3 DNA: TGCGCCAGCAGTCTCGGGGCCTACGAGCAGTACTTC

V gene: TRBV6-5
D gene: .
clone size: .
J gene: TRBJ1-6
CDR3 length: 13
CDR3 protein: CASSKQGGSPLHF
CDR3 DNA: TGTGCCAGCAGTAAACAGGGAGGGTCACCCCTCCACTTT

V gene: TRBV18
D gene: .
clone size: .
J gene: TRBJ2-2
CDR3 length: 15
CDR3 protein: CASSPSGTFTGELFF
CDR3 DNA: TGTGCCAGCTCACCGTCTGGGACTTTCACCGGGGAGCTGTTTTTT

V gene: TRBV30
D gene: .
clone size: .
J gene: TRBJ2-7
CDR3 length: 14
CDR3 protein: CAWSRRNRTYEQYF
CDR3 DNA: TGTGCCTGGAGCCGCCGTAACAGGACCTACGAGCAGTACTTC

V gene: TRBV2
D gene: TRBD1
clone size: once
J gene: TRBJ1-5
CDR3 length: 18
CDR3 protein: CASSPRDRGLYSNQPQHF
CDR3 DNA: TGTGCCAGCAGCCCACGGGACAGGGGACTCTATAGCAATCAGCCCCAGCATTTT

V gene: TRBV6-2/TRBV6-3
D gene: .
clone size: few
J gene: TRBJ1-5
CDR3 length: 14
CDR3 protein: CASSTAPRSQPQHF
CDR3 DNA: TGTGCCAGCAGCACGGCTCCCAGGTCTCAGCCCCAGCATTTT

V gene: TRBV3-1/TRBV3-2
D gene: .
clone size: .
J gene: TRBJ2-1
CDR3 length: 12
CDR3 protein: CASSQVTTRQFF
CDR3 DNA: TGTGCCAGCAGCCAAGTTACGACTCGTCAGTTCTTC

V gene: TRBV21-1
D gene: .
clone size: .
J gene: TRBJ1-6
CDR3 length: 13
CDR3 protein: CASSRARNSPLHF
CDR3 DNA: TGTGCCAGCAGCAGAGCTCGCAATTCACCCCTCCACTTT

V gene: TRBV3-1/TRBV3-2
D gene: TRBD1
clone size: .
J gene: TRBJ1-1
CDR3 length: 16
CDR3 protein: CASSPPLRDRDTEAFF
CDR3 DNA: TGTGCCAGCAGCCCCCCCCTGCGGGACAGGGACACTGAAGCTTTCTTT

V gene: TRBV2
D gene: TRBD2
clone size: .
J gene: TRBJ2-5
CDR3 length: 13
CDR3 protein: CASSQTREGTQYF
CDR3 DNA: TGTGCCAGCAGTCAAACGAGGGAGGGGACCCAGTACTTC

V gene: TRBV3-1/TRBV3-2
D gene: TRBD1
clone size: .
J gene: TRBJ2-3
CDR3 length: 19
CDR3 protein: CASSQDGTGGMGGTDTQYF
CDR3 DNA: TGTGCCAGCAGCCAGGATGGGACAGGGGGCATGGGCGGCACAGATACGCAGTATTTT

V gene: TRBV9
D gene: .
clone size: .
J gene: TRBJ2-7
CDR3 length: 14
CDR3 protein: CASSVRWEPYEQYF
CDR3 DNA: TGTGCCAGCAGCGTTCGGTGGGAGCCCTACGAGCAGTACTTC

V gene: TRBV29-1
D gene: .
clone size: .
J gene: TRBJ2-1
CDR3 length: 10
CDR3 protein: CSVGTDEQFF
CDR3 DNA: TGCAGCGTTGGAACCGATGAGCAGTTCTTC

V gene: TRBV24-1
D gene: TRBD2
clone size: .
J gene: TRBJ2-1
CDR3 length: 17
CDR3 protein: CATSDALAGGIYNEQFF
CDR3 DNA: TGTGCCACCAGCGACGCCCTAGCGGGAGGAATATACAATGAGCAGTTCTTC

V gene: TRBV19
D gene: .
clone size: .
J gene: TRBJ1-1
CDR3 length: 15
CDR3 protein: CASRPVGRDSTEAFF
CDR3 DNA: TGTGCCAGTAGGCCCGTTGGTCGGGATAGCACTGAAGCTTTCTTT

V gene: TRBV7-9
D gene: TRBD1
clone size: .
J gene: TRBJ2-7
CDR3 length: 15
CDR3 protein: CASSLLGQGAREQYF
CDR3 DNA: TGTGCCAGCAGCTTATTGGGGCAGGGGGCGCGGGAGCAGTACTTC

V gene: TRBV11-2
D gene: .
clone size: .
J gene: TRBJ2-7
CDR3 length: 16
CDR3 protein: CASSSTGGGATYEQYF
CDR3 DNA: TGTGCCAGCAGCTCCACTGGGGGCGGGGCCACCTACGAGCAGTACTTC

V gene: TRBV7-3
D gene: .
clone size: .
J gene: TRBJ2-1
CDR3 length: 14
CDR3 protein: CASSLGPGNDEQFF
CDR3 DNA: TGTGCCAGCAGCTTAGGCCCTGGGAACGATGAGCAGTTCTTC

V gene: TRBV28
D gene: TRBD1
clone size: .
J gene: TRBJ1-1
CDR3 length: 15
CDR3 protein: CASSPPTGVNTEAFF
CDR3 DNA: TGTGCCAGCAGTCCACCTACAGGGGTGAACACTGAAGCTTTCTTT

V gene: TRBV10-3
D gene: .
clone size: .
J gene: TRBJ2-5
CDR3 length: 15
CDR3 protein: CAISATLGGQETQYF
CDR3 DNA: TGTGCCATCAGTGCAACCCTGGGGGGTCAAGAGACCCAGTACTTC

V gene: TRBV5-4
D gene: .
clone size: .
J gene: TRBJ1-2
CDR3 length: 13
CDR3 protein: CASSFEGASGYTF
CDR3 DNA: TGTGCCAGCAGCTTTGAAGGGGCTTCTGGCTACACCTTC

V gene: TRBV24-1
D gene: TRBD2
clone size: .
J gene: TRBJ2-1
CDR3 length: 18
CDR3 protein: CATSHGLAGVGSYNEQFF
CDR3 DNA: TGTGCCACCAGTCACGGACTAGCGGGAGTTGGTTCCTACAATGAGCAGTTCTTC

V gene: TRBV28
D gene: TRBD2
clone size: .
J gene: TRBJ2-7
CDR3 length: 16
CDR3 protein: CASSSLGEGLSGEQYF
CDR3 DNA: TGTGCCAGCAGTTCCTTGGGGGAGGGCCTTTCAGGCGAGCAGTACTTC

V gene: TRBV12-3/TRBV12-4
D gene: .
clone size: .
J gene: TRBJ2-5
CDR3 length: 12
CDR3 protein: CASTLGGETQYF
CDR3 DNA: TGTGCCAGCACTCTAGGAGGAGAGACCCAGTACTTC

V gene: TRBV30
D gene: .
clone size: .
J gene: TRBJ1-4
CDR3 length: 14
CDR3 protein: CAWIGSGNNEKLFF
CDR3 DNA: TGTGCCTGGATAGGATCGGGGAATAATGAAAAACTGTTTTTT

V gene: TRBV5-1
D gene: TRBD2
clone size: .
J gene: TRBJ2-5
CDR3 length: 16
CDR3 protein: CASSRGPGGLEETQYF
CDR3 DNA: TGCGCCAGCAGCCGTGGGCCGGGGGGATTAGAAGAGACCCAGTACTTC